This T cell receptor (beta chain) was documented in a study of low-dose radiotherapy and immunotherapy resistance in tumors (dated by TCRdb to between 2020 and 2023). At the level of the whole study: Cohort 1 received 0.5 Gy per fraction every 2 weeks, with a prescribed total PTV dose of 6.5 Gy. The trial did not randomize participants into treatment groups. Eight patients were included in the translational analysis: three from the first dose cohort and the first five from the second dose cohort. Every two weeks, patients got intravenous cyclophosphamide at 200 mg/m2, given one day ahead of each radiation and immunotherapy administration. Patients were given nivolumab as a 240 mg flat dose every two weeks and ipilimumab at 1 mg/kg every six weeks, with both drugs delivered intravenously. Starting on cycle 1 day 1, patients took 300 mg of aspirin by mouth once daily for four cycles. In Cohort 2, 1 Gy per fraction was delivered every two weeks, for a total of 13 Gy over 26 weeks.

What this sample's time point label stands for: before trial treatment. The donors came from RACIN, which was a single-arm phase I dose-escalation trial that paired nivolumab and ipilimumab with aspirin, low-dose cyclophosphamide and low-dose radiotherapy. Patients were eligible if they had advanced solid tumors that were TIL-negative. Trimming leaves V shorter by 1 base and J shorter by 8 bases, with the junction holding 3 bases beyond the gene matches. CDR1 and CDR2 (MGHRA, YSYEKL) derive from the germline V gene. The cysteine opens and the phenylalanine closes a CDR3 of 14 amino acids. Solely the CDR3 DNA is kept, with 42 bases framed from the first base. Sequencing took place on an Illumina HiSeq 2500. Superscript III and a set of TRAV- and TRBV-specific primers were used to synthesize first-strand cDNA, so that both TCRalpha and TCRbeta chains were covered. TCRs were amplified with Phusion for approximately 20 PCR cycles using a constant-region primer together with the adapter attached to the V primers. Amplification of the isolated mRNA was done with the MessageAmp II aRNA Amplification Kit, which involved an approximately 15-hour in vitro transcription at 37 degrees C. The Dynabeads mRNA DIRECT Purification Kit was used to isolate the mRNA for TCR sequencing. A second roughly 25-cycle Phusion PCR added indexed Illumina adapters, and products were purified with AMPure XP beads. Regarding the original processing steps: Custom Perl scripts were used to pool TCR sequences that encoded the same protein, to remove out-of-frame sequences, and to calculate the abundance of each clonotype. The analysis excluded TCR sequences that were supported by just one read. Shannon entropy, Gini index, clonality, richness, and the frequency of TCRs shared between repertoires were included as repertoire metrics. Starting from the raw public reads, TCRdb applied fastp trimming at Q25, assembled clones with MiXCR and retained in-frame beta chains. CDR3 protein duplicates are merged, each entry listing the most common genes and DNA. The authors' filters were not applied to this entry. This sample has some 85,000 distinct CDR3 sequences in its table, and 18% of those were observed once. The ten largest clones capture less than 6% of the sample.

This clonotype was seen repeatedly, ten times or more. It lacks a known antigen. No much larger clone is present one base from it, and per-base qualities are unavailable. The chain joins TRBV4-1 to TRBJ2-1, and TRBD1 matches 9 of the central bases. Sequenced material: PBMCs, taken before treatment. This clonotype was obtained from a male donor with prostate cancer. The CDR3 region: CASSQGDRDHEQFF. The nucleotides read TGCGCCAGCAGCCAAGGGGACAGGGACCATGAGCAGTTCTTC.